The 5 T cell receptor beta chains below come from one sample, sequenced in a study of shared clonotypes between healthy human individuals. TCRdb's table, derived via immunoSEQ multiplex PCR, lists solely in-frame clones and lacks some. The repertoire holds about 500,000 clones, with roughly four fifths as singletons. Material for sequencing was PBMCs. The receptors originated from a woman in her thirties or forties in good health. Some clones in this sample may be carry-over from other donors' samples.

On this clone itself: Other DNA sequences in this specimen translate into the identical CDR3. The V call is TRBV5-1, the J call TRBJ2-7; D is uncertain. The CDR3 totals 14 residues. CDR1 is SGHRS, CDR2 YFSETQ, per germline. V lost 4 bases to trimming and J lost 0 bases, with 11 bases between them. The CDR3 is CASSLGGSSYEQYF. CDR3 coding DNA: TGCGCCAGCAGCCTCGGCGGAAGCTCCTACGAGCAGTACTTC. Looking up the rest from reference TRBV5-1 and TRBJ2-7 gives the full variable domain: KAGVTQTPRYLIKTRGQQVTLSCSPISGHRSVSWYQQTPGQGLQFLFEYFSETQRNKGNFPGRFSGRQFSNSRSEMNVSTLELGDSALYLCASSLGGSSYEQYFGPGTRLTVT.

V gene TRBV7-8 combines with J gene TRBJ1-2; no clear D. The CDR3 is 12 amino acids. Per germline, CDR1 SGHVS and CDR2 FQNEAQ. Between the trimmed V and J ends, which lost 5 bases and 8 bases, there was a span of 12 bases. In DNA form, the CDR3 reads TGTGCCAGCAGCGCGGTAATAAGCGGCTACACCTTC. This sequence encodes CASSAVISGYTF.

CDR3: CASSDRSGGYNEQFF. CDR3 DNA sequence: TGTGCCAGCAGCGACAGGAGCGGGGGCTACAATGAGCAGTTCTTC. The chain has TRBV2 and TRBJ2-1; 8 bases line up with TRBD2. Germline V CDR1 and CDR2: SNHLY, FYNNEI. This CDR3 is built from 15 residues. The V and J ends lost 6 bases and 3 bases, in that order; junction bases with no gene match: 7.

The J gene is TRBJ1-3, the V gene TRBV5-6, with D perhaps TRBD1 (5 bases). The CDR3 has 17 residues. Germline V gene data show CDR1 as SGHDT and CDR2 as YYEEEE. Trimming left V 4 bases short and J 3 bases short, with 20 bases between. Here the CDR3 reads CASSDRTGLGYGNTIYF. DNA for the CDR3: TGTGCCAGCAGCGACCGAACAGGTTTGGGCTATGGAAACACCATATATTTT.

The chain is built from TRBV6-5 and TRBJ1-6; D is undetermined. The CDR3 is made up of 15 amino acids. Germline V lookup: CDR1 MNHEY, CDR2 SVGAGI. V was shortened by 2 bases and J by 0 bases, with 5 bases between the two germline ends. The CDR3: CASSYGSSYNSPLHF. The DNA for the CDR3 is TGTGCCAGCAGTTACGGCAGCTCCTATAATTCACCCCTCCACTTT.